This TCR beta chain appears in the sequencing data of a study of blood T cells in healthy people across ages. There are 16 residues in the CDR3. Trimming removed 5 bases from V and 7 bases from J; junction bases left unmatched: 11. The V gene's germline CDR1 is MNHNY and CDR2 SVGAGI (reference sequence). The authors ran a second PCR of 7 to 11 cycles using a sample-barcoded 5' primer and a J-beta primer mix. MiXCR, run by TCRdb on the 5' RACE reads, gives a single entry per CDR3 protein. This table has roughly 1.9 million distinct CDR3 sequences, 30% to 40% appearing once. In this sample, this clonotype turned up a few times.

The genes are TRBV6-6 and TRBJ1-5, with 10 bases that match TRBD1. The source material was blood. The sequence came from a human donor in good health. CDR3 DNA: TGTGCCAGCAGTGCCGGGACAGGGGCCCCCGGCCAGCCCCAGCATTTT. This codes for CASSAGTGAPGQPQHF.